The following is a T cell receptor beta chain sequence with its context. Its antigen is not known. TCR alpha and TCR beta cDNA libraries with sample barcodes and UMIs came from 5'RACE using constant-segment primers. TCRdb recomputed calls from the 5' RACE reads with MiXCR, one row per CDR3 protein. The data show 400,000 to 500,000 distinct CDR3 sequences, approximately 24% seen once. The data originate from a study of T-cell memory formation after mild COVID-19. Study at large: TCR clusters were mostly confined to one donor each.

The study's findings and limits: Day 15 to 85 contractors were CD4/CD8 balanced; later expanders leaned CD4+.

V lost 4 bases to trimming and J lost 2 bases; unmatched junction nucleotides: 4. Germline values: CDR1 SQVTM, CDR2 ANQGSEA. The CDR3 extends over 13 amino acids. This sequence joins TRBV29-1 and TRBJ2-7; 8 bases are a match to TRBD2. The receptor comes from an adult woman who had mild COVID-19 (a few samples of this study predate the infection). Cell type and time point are not known. Sample: PBMCs or a T cell subset sorted from them (not recorded which). CDR3 protein: CSVGGGRTYEQYF. The DNA for the CDR3 is TGCAGCGTTGGCGGGGGGCGGACCTACGAGCAGTACTTC.